This T cell receptor (beta chain) was obtained from a study of neoadjuvant anti-PD-1 for oral cavity cancer. As for the study in general: Before surgery, most patients got three to four biweekly 3 mg/kg nivolumab doses. Non-progressing patients received a fourth nivolumab dose near day 43, then surgery on days 50-56.

Study results and caveats: Each response group had just a few patients in TCR analyses.

Trimming removed 2 bases from V and 2 bases from J, with 16 bases in between. This CDR3 contains 16 residues. The V gene's germline CDR1 is SGHTS and CDR2 YDEGEE. Turning to this clone: Its target is unknown.

Time point in this sample: after neoadjuvant nivolumab, at surgical resection. PBMC libraries mostly used around 500 ng of input genomic DNA, with six replicates per sample. Measured with immunoSEQ multiplex PCR; TCRdb has only the in-frame clones, and not every one. The data show approximately 15,000 clones, with around 82% seen just once and 2% to 2.5% held by the top ten. This clonotype was sampled from a person aged 35 to 85 with oral cavity squamous cell carcinoma. The rearrangement joins TRBV5-8 to TRBJ1-2; D call uncertain. The input for sequencing was PBMCs, taken after nivolumab (anti-PD-1) treatment. The CDR3: CASSLTATLWNYGYTF. The CDR3 DNA reads TGTGCCAGCAGCTTAACAGCCACTCTGTGGAACTATGGCTACACCTTC.